The 7 T cell receptor beta chains below all came from one sample that was sequenced in a study of technical replicates of blood from a few donors. Sequenced by immunoSEQ multiplex PCR; TCRdb stores in-frame clones only, minus some. The sample records roughly 79,000 clones, under 96% being singletons. Sequencing used T cells isolated from PBMCs. The receptors here all came from a human donor in good health.

V and J are TRBV9 and TRBJ2-7; TRBD2 matches at 8 bases. The CDR3 has 16 amino acids. J lost 1 base, V lost 0 bases, and 6 bases had no gene match. Germline CDR1 reads SGDLS; CDR2 reads YYNGEE. The CDR3 DNA reads as TGTGCCAGCAGCGTAGAAATAGCGGGGCCTTCCTACGAGCAGTACTTC. It specifies CASSVEIAGPSYEQYF. Full variable domain (rest looked up from reference TRBV9 and TRBJ2-7): DSGVTQTPKHLITATGQRVTLRCSPRSGDLSVYWYQQSLDQGLQFLIQYYNGEERAKGNILERFSAQQFPDLHSELNLSSLELGDSALYFCASSVEIAGPSYEQYFGPGTRLTVT.

J is TRBJ2-1 and V is TRBV5-4; 7 bases fit TRBD1. V dropped 4 bases and J dropped 4; count of bases not matched to a gene: 2. Germline-derived CDR1 and CDR2 are SGHNT and YYREEE (reference sequence). The CDR3 has 13 amino acids. The CDR3 nucleotides read TGTGCCAGCAGCCCGGACAGGTACAATGAGCAGTTCTTC. The encoded protein is CASSPDRYNEQFF. Based on the CDR3 plus reference TRBV5-4 and TRBJ2-1, the full variable domain is ETGVTQSPTHLIKTRGQQVTLRCSSQSGHNTVSWYQQALGQGPQFIFQYYREEENGRGNFPPRFSGLQFPNYSSELNVNALELDDSALYLCASSPDRYNEQFFGPGTRLTVL.

V gene TRBV4-1 combines with J gene TRBJ1-5, with a weak D call TRBD1 (5 bases). The CDR3 has 15 amino acids. V shed 0 bases and J shed 6 bases, with 12 bases lying between them. Germline V gene lookup returns CDR1 MGHRA and CDR2 YSYEKL. CDR3 in DNA: TGCGCCAGCAGCCAAGATTCAGGGTTTAGTCAGCCCCAGCATTTT. Protein product: CASSQDSGFSQPQHF.

V usage is TRBV4-2 and J usage is TRBJ1-5, with D maybe TRBD1 (6 bases). Germline V gene sequence: CDR1 LGHNA, CDR2 YNFKEQ. The V end was cut by 0 bases, the J end by 3 bases, with 15 bases between. The CDR3 contains 17 residues. CDR3 bases: TGTGCCAGCAGCCAAGATCCCCGGGGGGCCTACAATCAGCCCCAGCATTTT. Amino acids: CASSQDPRGAYNQPQHF.

The rearrangement uses TRBV28 and TRBJ2-1, with TRBD1 identical over 8 bases. This CDR3 is 12 amino acids long. CDR1 MDHEN and CDR2 SYDVKM come from the germline V gene. Trimming cost V 5 bases and J 15 bases; bases outside gene matches: 9. This chain's CDR3 is CASSPSRDRMFF. The CDR3 bases are TGTGCCAGCAGTCCATCCCGGGACAGGATGTTCTTC.

V gene TRBV5-4 combines with J gene TRBJ2-2; 10 bases match TRBD2. CDR3 length equals 16 residues. Trimming cost V 4 bases and J 7 bases; bases outside gene matches: 10. The germline CDR1 and CDR2 sequences are SGHNT and YYREEE (reference sequence). The CDR3 loop is CASSRKKREGNGELFF. CDR3 bases: TGTGCCAGCAGCCGGAAGAAGCGGGAGGGTAACGGGGAGCTGTTTTTT.

The V call is TRBV29-1, the J call TRBJ2-7, with a possible D match to TRBD1 (6 bases). The CDR3 totals 12 residues. Per the germline V gene, CDR1 is SQVTM and CDR2 is ANQGSEA. V was cut by 4 bases and J by 1 base, with 8 bases left in between. The CDR3 DNA reads as TGCAGCGTTGTGGGACAATCCTACGAGCAGTACTTC. It codes for CSVVGQSYEQYF.